What follows are 8 T cell receptor beta chains derived from one specimen sequenced in a study of vaccination and CD4 T cells after COVID-19. Regarding treatment: roughly ten-day PBMC culture with coronavirus spike peptide pools or control peptides (ViraFEST assay). Ahead of the COVID-19 pandemic (2011-2018), the CD4+ T cells of the unexposed donor were collected. Their specific antigens are unknown. Cultured CD4+ T cell DNA underwent sequencing with the Oncomine TCR Beta short-read assay. After culture, CD4+ T cells served as the source for genomic DNA extraction. TCRdb reprocessed the PCR reads via MiXCR and lists one record per CDR3 protein. The repertoire consists of thousands of distinct CDR3 sequences, with about 28% occurring once and the leading ten covering nearly 25%. The sequenced sample consisted of CD4+ T cells from blood, cultured in vitro. These receptor sequences come from a human donor in good health.

This clonotype occurred a few times. V and J are TRBV10-3 and TRBJ2-2; 12 bases map to TRBD1. V dropped 6 bases and J dropped 4; count of bases not matched to a gene: 9. Germline V lookup: CDR1 ENHRY, CDR2 SYGVKD. The CDR3 loop spans 17 amino acids. Here the CDR3 DNA reads TGTGCCATCAGCGGGACAGGGGGCACCCGGGGCACCGGGGAGCTGTTTTTT. Translating gives CAISGTGGTRGTGELFF.

The chain combines TRBV10-3 with TRBJ2-7, with TRBD2 identical over 7 bases. With 6 bases clipped from V and 3 bases from J, the junction kept 23 bases outside the gene matches. Germline V lookup: CDR1 ENHRY, CDR2 SYGVKD. This CDR3 contains 19 residues. DNA for the CDR3: TGTGCCATCAGGTGGGTGAGAAGCGGGACGTCGCTAGGAATCTACGAGCAGTACTTC. It codes for CAIRWVRSGTSLGIYEQYF.

This clonotype has more than one count but fewer than ten. The J gene is TRBJ1-4, the V gene TRBV20-1; TRBD1 matches 7 bases. V lost 5 bases and J lost 3; bases outside the gene matches: 6. The CDR3 is 14 residues long. Germline CDR1 DFQATT, CDR2 SNEGSKA (reference sequence). CDR3 protein: CSAARDSSNEKLFF. CDR3 nucleotides: TGCAGTGCTGCCCGGGACAGCTCTAATGAAAAACTGTTTTTT.

This rearrangement joins TRBV5-1 to TRBJ2-3; D not certain. The CDR3 consists of 15 residues. The germline gives CDR1 SGHRS, CDR2 YFSETQ. The ends were cut back, 4 bases at V and 2 bases at J, with 14 bases in the middle. This chain's CDR3 is CASSQDPILTDTQYF. The CDR3 nucleotides are TGCGCCAGCAGCCAGGACCCAATTCTCACAGATACGCAGTATTTT.

This clonotype was observed once. The chain links TRBV9 to TRBJ2-3; a possible D gene is TRBD2 (6 bases). The CDR3 covers 19 residues. Germline CDR1 SGDLS, CDR2 YYNGEE. The V and J ends lost 0 bases and 1 base respectively, with 21 bases between them. CDR3 bases: TGTGCCAGCAGCGTAGGAGTCCTTCTGGGGGGAGGACGCACAGATACGCAGTATTTT. It yields the protein CASSVGVLLGGGRTDTQYF.

The chain links TRBV2 to TRBJ2-1; TRBD2 aligns across 10 bases. The CDR3 consists of 15 residues. V shed 2 bases and J 3 bases; nucleotides not matched to a gene: 1. The germline gives CDR1 SNHLY, CDR2 FYNNEI. CDR3 DNA: TGTGCCAGCAGTGAATTAGCGGGGGGCTACAATGAGCAGTTCTTC. The encoded protein is CASSELAGGYNEQFF.

V and J are TRBV15 and TRBJ2-4; 13 bases line up with TRBD2. Germline trimming cut 2 bases from V and 4 bases from J; bases unmatched to any gene: 11. CDR1 and CDR2 (germline): LNHNV, YYDKDF (reference sequence). This CDR3 is built from 19 residues. CDR3 amino acids: CATSRKLAGGTFRKNIQYF. CDR3 nucleotide sequence: TGTGCCACCAGCAGAAAACTAGCGGGAGGGACTTTTAGGAAAAACATTCAGTACTTC.

V and J are TRBV20-1 and TRBJ2-3, with D perhaps TRBD2 (7 bases). Trimming cost V 5 bases and J 4 bases, with 10 bases left between them. This CDR3 is built from 12 residues. CDR1 and CDR2 from the germline V gene are DFQATT and SNEGSKA (reference sequence). CDR3 nucleotides: TGCAGTGCTGTCGGGGGGCCAGATACGCAGTATTTT. Translated, it gives CSAVGGPDTQYF.